The 14 T cell receptor beta chains in this list originate from one sample, sequenced in a study of Ad26.COV2.S vaccination and SARS-CoV-2 variants. Data came from immunoSEQ multiplex PCR; TCRdb stores just in-frame clones and leaves some out. The sample consists of some 410,000 clones, roughly 90% of them appearing once. As to treatment: roughly 18 received Ad26.COV2.S at low or high dose, single or two shots; 5 received placebo; per-sample allocation not given. Collection of samples fell on day 63 after the first vaccine or placebo injection. This sample comprised peripheral blood, obtained in a trial of Ad26.COV2.S vaccine versus placebo. Receptors originate from a person between 18 and 59 years old who received the Ad26.COV2.S COVID-19 vaccine or a placebo.

The CDR3 reads CASSQDWQEGNIQYF. CDR3 in DNA: TGCGCCAGCAGCCAGGACTGGCAGGAGGGAAACATTCAGTACTTC. The chain couples TRBV4-3 to TRBJ2-4, with D possibly being TRBD2 (6 bases). The CDR3 loop spans 15 amino acids. The V gene lost 3 bases and the J gene lost 6 bases, with 15 bases spanning the gap. Germline V gene data show CDR1 as LGHNA and CDR2 as YSLEER.

The chain joins TRBV5-4 to TRBJ2-3; 13 bases are shared with TRBD2. CDR3 length equals 17 residues. J gave up 2 bases and V 2 bases, and 5 bases lay outside the gene matches. Germline V gene data show CDR1 as SGHNT and CDR2 as YYREEE (reference sequence). The CDR3 is CASSLLAGGINTDTQYF. The CDR3 nucleotides read TGTGCCAGCAGCTTACTAGCGGGGGGGATTAACACAGATACGCAGTATTTT.

The rearrangement uses TRBV19 and TRBJ2-3, with 12 positions matching TRBD2. The CDR3 is 16 amino acids. Germline V lookup: CDR1 LNHDA, CDR2 SQIVND (reference sequence). The trim removed 5 bases at V and 8 bases at J, leaving 11 bases unmatched. CDR3 protein: CASSSSASGGGFTQYF. In nucleotides, the CDR3 is TGTGCCAGTAGTTCCTCGGCTAGCGGGGGGGGATTTACGCAGTATTTT.

The J gene is TRBJ1-2, the V gene TRBV7-9, with D perhaps matching TRBD1 (5 bases). V lost 4 bases and J lost 6, with 9 bases in between. The CDR3 length is 12 residues. Germline-derived CDR1 and CDR2 are SEHNR and FQNEAQ (reference sequence). The DNA of the CDR3 is TGTGCCAGCAGCTCCCGGGGGGATGGCTACACCTTC. Its protein is CASSSRGDGYTF.

The V gene is TRBV10-3, the J gene TRBJ2-7, with TRBD1 matching 10 bases. CDR3 length: 16 residues. V shed 8 bases and J 2 bases; nucleotides not matched to a gene: 12. Germline V gene data show CDR1 as ENHRY and CDR2 as SYGVKD. For the CDR3, the DNA is TGTGCCATCCGGGGACAGGGGACTTACCCAACCTACGAGCAGTACTTC. Translating it yields CAIRGQGTYPTYEQYF.

The chain employs TRBV28 and TRBJ1-5; no clear D. This CDR3 spans 14 amino acids. The V gene lost 1 base and the J gene lost 4 bases, with 8 bases spanning the gap. The germline V gene has CDR1 MDHEN and CDR2 SYDVKM. The CDR3 bases are TGTGCCAGCAGTTTATCCCAGGAGAATCAGCCCCAGCATTTT. Its protein is CASSLSQENQPQHF.

The chain is built from TRBV7-2 and TRBJ2-5; tentatively, D is TRBD1 (6 bases). Trimming took off 1 base at V and 1 base at J, with 10 bases between the two ends. CDR1 and CDR2 (germline): SGHTA, FQGNSA. There are 15 residues in the CDR3. The CDR3 DNA sequence: TGTGCCAGCAGCTTAGGGACAGTTCGCCAAGAGACCCAGTACTTC. This translates into CASSLGTVRQETQYF.

This clone was detected once. The chain combines TRBV7-2 with TRBJ2-4; weak D call: TRBD2 (6 bases). V was shortened by 1 base and J by 2 bases, with 9 bases between the two germline ends. The CDR3 has 15 residues. CDR1 SGHTA and CDR2 FQGNSA come from the germline V gene. Written as DNA, the CDR3 is TGTGCCAGCAGCTTAGGCGGGGCCTCCAAAAACATTCAGTACTTC. It yields the protein CASSLGGASKNIQYF.

This chain joins TRBV7-9 and TRBJ2-5, with 16 bases that match TRBD2. The CDR3 runs 17 residues. From germline, CDR1 is SEHNR and CDR2 FQNEAQ (reference sequence). V dropped 5 bases and J dropped 5; count of bases not matched to a gene: 8. The DNA for the CDR3 is TGTGCCAGCAGCCGAGGGACTAGCGGGGGGGCCTATGAGACCCAGTACTTC. It specifies CASSRGTSGGAYETQYF.

This chain's CDR3 is CASSTGTARTF. The CDR3 nucleotides are TGTGCCAGCAGCACCGGGACAGCGAGGACCTTC. The chain is built from TRBV5-4 and TRBJ1-2; the match to TRBD1 covers 7 bases. The V gene end was trimmed by 4 bases and the J gene end by 14 bases; junction bases not matched to a gene: 8. The CDR3 covers 11 residues. The V gene's germline CDR1 is SGHNT and CDR2 YYREEE (reference sequence).

The rearrangement links TRBV3-1 (or the pseudogene TRBV3-2) to TRBJ1-5; TRBD1 aligns across 7 bases. Germline CDR1 is LGHDT and CDR2 is YNNKEL (reference sequence). The ends lost 9 bases at V and 2 bases at J; junction bases unmatched: 19. The CDR3 consists of 18 residues. CDR3 sequence: CASRTRQGDGRRNQPQHF. In nucleotides, the CDR3 is TGTGCCAGTCGAACAAGACAGGGAGACGGTCGGCGCAATCAGCCCCAGCATTTT.

The rearrangement uses TRBV27 and TRBJ2-1; 7 positions agree with TRBD2. Germline assignment: CDR1 MNHEY and CDR2 SMNVEV (reference sequence). J gave up 7 bases and V 4 bases, and 10 bases lay outside the gene matches. The CDR3 sequence is 15 residues long. Here the CDR3 reads CASSSTVARENEQFF. Here the CDR3 DNA reads TGTGCCAGCAGTTCGACAGTGGCGCGGGAGAATGAGCAGTTCTTC.

The V and J genes are TRBV7-9 and TRBJ1-4; 8 bases align to TRBD1. CDR1 and CDR2 (germline): SEHNR, FQNEAQ (reference sequence). The CDR3 runs to 14 residues. The J segment lost 7 bases and the V segment lost 5 bases, leaving 6 bases of the junction unmatched. CDR3 bases: TGTGCCAGCAGCATATTAACAGGGGGTGAAAAACTGTTTTTT. This translates into CASSILTGGEKLFF.

The V call is TRBV10-3, the J call TRBJ2-7, with D possibly TRBD1 on 6 matching bases. Germline V gives CDR1 ENHRY, CDR2 SYGVKD. This CDR3 has 12 amino acids. The V gene lost 6 bases and the J gene lost 7 bases, with 13 bases spanning the gap. The CDR3 spells CAISRQAGEQYF. DNA of the CDR3: TGTGCCATCAGCAGACAGGCCGGGGAGCAGTACTTC.